This is a list of T cell receptor beta chains from one sample in a study of CXCR3-negative and CXCR3-positive naive CD8 T cells. TCRdb reworked the 5' RACE reads into one entry per CDR3 protein, no DNA. The sample is made up of 70,000 to 95,000 distinct CDR3 sequences, and the top ten hold 1.7% of it. The specimen was naive CXCR3- CD8+ T cells from blood. Receptors originate from a human donor in good health. Some clones in this sample may be carry-over from other donors' samples. Both conserved end residues are part of each CDR3. Each record gives: J gene, V gene, clone size, CDR3 protein. Size tells how often a clone was seen (once, few, many) or the class of an expanded clone, and some rows leave it out.

j_gene: TRBJ2-3; v_gene: TRBV20-1; abundance: -; CDR3aa: CSATTLGVTDTQYF
j_gene: TRBJ2-7; v_gene: TRBV7-2; abundance: -; CDR3aa: CASSSYSGGSYEQYF
j_gene: TRBJ1-1; v_gene: TRBV14; abundance: -; CDR3aa: CASSQGDGSEAFF
j_gene: TRBJ1-1; v_gene: TRBV29-1; abundance: -; CDR3aa: CSVSGEGTEAFF
j_gene: TRBJ2-2; v_gene: TRBV7-9; abundance: medium-sized; CDR3aa: CASSPTQGGNTGELFF
j_gene: TRBJ2-3; v_gene: TRBV9; abundance: -; CDR3aa: CASSEHGRGGDTQYF
j_gene: TRBJ2-3; v_gene: TRBV7-6; abundance: -; CDR3aa: CASSLVSDTQYF
j_gene: TRBJ2-7; v_gene: TRBV27; abundance: -; CDR3aa: CASSPSTGANYGQYF
j_gene: TRBJ1-3; v_gene: TRBV29-1; abundance: -; CDR3aa: CSGDQGAGGNTIYF
j_gene: TRBJ2-5; v_gene: TRBV6-4; abundance: -; CDR3aa: CASSDFYRGSETQYF
j_gene: TRBJ2-4; v_gene: TRBV7-2; abundance: -; CDR3aa: CASSGRDRGLDIQYF
j_gene: TRBJ1-2; v_gene: TRBV12-3/TRBV12-4; abundance: -; CDR3aa: CASSFGHGYTF
j_gene: TRBJ2-3; v_gene: TRBV20-1; abundance: -; CDR3aa: CSAIPSAGGRSDTQYF
j_gene: TRBJ1-1; v_gene: TRBV29-1; abundance: -; CDR3aa: CSVEWGMNTEAFF
j_gene: TRBJ2-1; v_gene: TRBV20-1; abundance: -; CDR3aa: CSAEASGSSYNEQFF
j_gene: TRBJ2-3; v_gene: TRBV20-1; abundance: -; CDR3aa: CSASGLAGPDTQYF
j_gene: TRBJ1-4; v_gene: TRBV3-1; abundance: -; CDR3aa: CASSQERRGREKLFF
j_gene: TRBJ1-1; v_gene: TRBV29-1; abundance: -; CDR3aa: CSVPGWDTEAFF
j_gene: TRBJ2-7; v_gene: TRBV4-2; abundance: -; CDR3aa: CASSLEWAVSYEQYF
j_gene: TRBJ2-3; v_gene: TRBV12-3/TRBV12-4; abundance: -; CDR3aa: CASSFWGPEQDTQYF
j_gene: TRBJ2-1; v_gene: TRBV18; abundance: medium-sized; CDR3aa: CASSKDNEQFF
j_gene: TRBJ2-5; v_gene: TRBV3-1; abundance: -; CDR3aa: CASSQDGERGALSETQYF
j_gene: TRBJ1-1; v_gene: TRBV6-2/TRBV6-3; abundance: -; CDR3aa: CASTLANLNTEAFF
j_gene: TRBJ2-5; v_gene: TRBV29-1; abundance: -; CDR3aa: CSVEDSSGIWETQYF
j_gene: TRBJ1-2; v_gene: TRBV7-9; abundance: -; CDR3aa: CASSPTDRGYGYTF
j_gene: TRBJ2-2; v_gene: TRBV15; abundance: -; CDR3aa: CATSSAMERGDLNTGELFF
j_gene: TRBJ1-2; v_gene: TRBV4-2; abundance: -; CDR3aa: CASLGGLNYGYTF
j_gene: TRBJ2-7; v_gene: TRBV2; abundance: -; CDR3aa: CASERGRSYEQYF